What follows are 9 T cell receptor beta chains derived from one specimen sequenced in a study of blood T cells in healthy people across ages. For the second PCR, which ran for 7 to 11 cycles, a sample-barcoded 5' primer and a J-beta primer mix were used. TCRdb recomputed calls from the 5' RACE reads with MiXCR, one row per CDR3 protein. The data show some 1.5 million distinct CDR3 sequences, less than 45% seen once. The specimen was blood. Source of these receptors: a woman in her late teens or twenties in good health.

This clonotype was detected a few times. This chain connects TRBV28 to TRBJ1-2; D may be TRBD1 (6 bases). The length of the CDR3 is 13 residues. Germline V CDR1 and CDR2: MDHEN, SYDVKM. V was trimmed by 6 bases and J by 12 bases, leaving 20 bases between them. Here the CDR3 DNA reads TGTGCCAGCAGCTCGAAGGGGGATGCGAGCAACACCTTC. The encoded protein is CASSSKGDASNTF.

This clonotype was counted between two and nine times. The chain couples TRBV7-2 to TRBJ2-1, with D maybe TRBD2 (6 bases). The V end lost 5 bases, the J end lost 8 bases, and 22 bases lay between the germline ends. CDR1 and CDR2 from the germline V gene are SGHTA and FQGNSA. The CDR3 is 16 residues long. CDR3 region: CASSPVGTLPRDEQFF. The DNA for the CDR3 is TGTGCCAGCAGCCCGGTCGGGACTTTGCCCCGCGATGAGCAGTTCTTC.

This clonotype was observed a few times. CDR3 protein: CASTRASAYNEQFF. The CDR3 DNA sequence: TGTGCCAGCACTAGGGCTAGCGCCTACAATGAGCAGTTCTTC. The gene calls are TRBV12-3 or TRBV12-4 and TRBJ2-1, with D perhaps matching TRBD2 (6 bases). V lost 7 bases to trimming and J lost 2 bases, with 12 bases between them. The CDR3 covers 14 residues.

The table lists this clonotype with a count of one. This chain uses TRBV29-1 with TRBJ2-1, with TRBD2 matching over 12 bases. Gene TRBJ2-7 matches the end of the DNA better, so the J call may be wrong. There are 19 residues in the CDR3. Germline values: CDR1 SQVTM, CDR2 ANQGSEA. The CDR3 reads CSVVPRTSGVRDSYNEQYF. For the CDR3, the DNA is TGCAGCGTTGTACCCAGGACTAGCGGGGTAAGAGACTCCTACAATGAGCAGTACTTC.

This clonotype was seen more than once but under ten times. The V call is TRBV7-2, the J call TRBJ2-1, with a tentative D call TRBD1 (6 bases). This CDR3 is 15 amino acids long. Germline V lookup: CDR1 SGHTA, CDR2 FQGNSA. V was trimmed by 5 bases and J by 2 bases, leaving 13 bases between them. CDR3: CASSLMRGTYNEQFF. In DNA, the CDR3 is TGTGCCAGCAGCCTGATGAGGGGGACCTACAATGAGCAGTTCTTC.

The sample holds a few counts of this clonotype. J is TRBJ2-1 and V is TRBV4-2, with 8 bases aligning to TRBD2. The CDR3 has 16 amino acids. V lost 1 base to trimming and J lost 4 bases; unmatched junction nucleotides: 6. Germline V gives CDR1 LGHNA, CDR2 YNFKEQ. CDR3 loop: CASSQVAGSGYNEQFF. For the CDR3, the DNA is TGTGCCAGCAGCCAAGTAGCGGGAAGCGGGTACAATGAGCAGTTCTTC.

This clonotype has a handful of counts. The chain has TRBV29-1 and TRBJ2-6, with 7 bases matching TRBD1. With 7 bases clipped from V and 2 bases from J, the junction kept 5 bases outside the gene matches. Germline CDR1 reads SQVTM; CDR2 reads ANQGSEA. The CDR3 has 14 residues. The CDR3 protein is CSARDSAGANVLTF. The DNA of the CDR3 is TGCAGCGCGAGGGACAGCGCTGGGGCCAACGTCCTGACTTTC.

The CDR3 is CASGYGYYNEQFF. The CDR3 DNA reads as TGTGCCAGCGGGTACGGATACTACAATGAGCAGTTCTTC. The chain is built from TRBV6-2 or TRBV6-3 and TRBJ2-1, with D unclear. The CDR3 length is 13 residues. Looked up from germline, CDR1 is MNHEY and CDR2 is SVGEGT. V gave up 8 bases and J gave up 3 bases, with 11 bases separating them.

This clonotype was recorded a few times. CDR3 in amino acids: CASTLAGGLNEQFF. The CDR3 DNA follows: TGTGCCAGCACCCTAGCGGGGGGGCTCAATGAGCAGTTCTTC. The rearrangement joins TRBV6-5 to TRBJ2-1; the match to TRBD2 covers 12 bases. CDR1 MNHEY and CDR2 SVGAGI come from the germline V gene. The V segment lost 7 bases and the J segment 6 bases; nucleotides outside the gene matches: 4. The CDR3 covers 14 residues.